Detailed here is one TCR beta chain. A multiplex PCR was run with 60 Vbeta primers and 13 Jbeta primers. Method: immunoSEQ multiplex PCR; TCRdb's copy keeps in-frame clones and lacks some. The data contain about 190,000 clones, 79% of them singletons. The sample is drawn from a study of cytomegalovirus exposure and HLA in healthy donors. The germline gives CDR1 LNHDA, CDR2 SQIVND (reference sequence). This CDR3 has 17 residues. The trim removed 1 base at V and 4 bases at J, leaving 7 bases unmatched. The source material was PBMCs. The chain uses TRBV19 and TRBJ2-2, with 9 bases identical to TRBD1. This sequence originates from a woman between 18 and 29 years old in good health and CMV-seronegative. The CDR3 spells CASSIATGTGRTGELFF. The DNA of the CDR3 is TGTGCCAGTAGTATAGCTACGGGGACAGGGCGCACCGGGGAGCTGTTTTTT.